The rows below give T cell receptor beta chains drawn from one sample of a study of OX40 agonist ivuxolimab in advanced cancers. The table came from immunoSEQ multiplex PCR; TCRdb's copy has only in-frame clones and leaves some out. The repertoire holds 80,000 or so clones, with around 83% as singletons. The source material was CD4+ or CD8+ T cells sorted from blood, sampled in a trial of the OX40 agonist ivuxolimab. These receptor sequences come from an adult with an advanced solid tumor such as melanoma, head and neck, liver or kidney cancer. The CDR3 runs from the conserved cysteine through the conserved F or W. The order of the fields is V gene, D gene, J gene, clone size, CDR3 DNA, CDR3 protein. D genes are given only for firm matches. Only some rows state a clone size, as once, few, many or a class for expanded clones.

TRBV5-1	-	TRBJ1-1	-	TGCGCCAGCAGCTTTCAAGGGGAAACTGAAGCTTTCTTT	CASSFQGETEAFF
TRBV30	-	TRBJ2-3	-	TGTGCCTGGAGTGTACAGGTGGGGCCCCCAGATACGCAGTATTTT	CAWSVQVGPPDTQYF
TRBV27	TRBD1	TRBJ1-1	-	TGTGCCAGCAGCCTAGAGAACACAGGGGGCACTGAAGCTTTCTTT	CASSLENTGGTEAFF
TRBV18	TRBD2	TRBJ2-1	-	TGTGCCAGCTCACCACTCGGGGGGTCCTACAATGAGCAGTTCTTC	CASSPLGGSYNEQFF
TRBV7-9	TRBD2	TRBJ2-3	-	TGTGCCAGCAGCTTAGACGGGGGGGCACCAGATACGCAGTATTTT	CASSLDGGAPDTQYF
TRBV2	-	TRBJ2-7	-	TGTGCCAGCAGTCGAGACGGGTTCTACGAGCAGTACTTC	CASSRDGFYEQYF
TRBV5-1	-	TRBJ2-7	-	TGCGCCAGCAGCTTGGCTCGCGAGCAGTACTTC	CASSLAREQYF
TRBV19	TRBD1	TRBJ1-2	-	TGTGCCAGTAGTATCCGACAGGGGGACTATGGCTACACCTTC	CASSIRQGDYGYTF
TRBV7-2	-	TRBJ2-7	-	TGTGCCAGCAGCTACCAGGGAGGTTTTTACGAGCAGTACTTC	CASSYQGGFYEQYF
TRBV28	-	TRBJ2-7	-	TGTGCCAGCAGTTCTCCGGGGCGAAACTACGAGCAGTACTTC	CASSSPGRNYEQYF
TRBV18	-	TRBJ1-1	-	TGTGCCAGCTCTTCGGGGGCGCCTGGGGACACTGAAGCTTTCTTT	CASSSGAPGDTEAFF
TRBV9	TRBD2	TRBJ2-3	-	TGTGCCACCGTAATAGCGGGGGCCCGGGCGGGGACGCAGTATTTT	CATVIAGARAGTQYF
TRBV29-1	TRBD1	TRBJ1-5	-	TGCAGCGTCACGGACAGGGATCAGCCCCAGCATTTT	CSVTDRDQPQHF
TRBV2	-	TRBJ1-5	-	TGTGCCAGCAGTGAACTGTCTTTTGGACATTTAAACAATCAGCCCCAGCATTTT	CASSELSFGHLNNQPQHF
TRBV5-1	-	TRBJ2-7	-	TGCGCCAGCCGGGGGGCTTACGAGCAGTACTTC	CASRGAYEQYF
TRBV4-2	TRBD1	TRBJ2-4	-	TGTGCCAGCAGCCAAGCCGGGACAGAGAGAAACATTCAGTACTTC	CASSQAGTERNIQYF
TRBV11-2	-	TRBJ1-1	-	TGTGCCAGCAGCCCAGGTCCCCTGACGACTGAAGCTTTCTTT	CASSPGPLTTEAFF
TRBV7-9	TRBD1	TRBJ2-5	-	TGTGCCAGCAGCACAGGGGGAGTGGTGGGTATGGAGACCCAGTACTTC	CASSTGGVVGMETQYF
TRBV19	TRBD1	TRBJ2-7	-	TGTGCCAGTCGTCCAACCGGGACAGGGCGACCCTACGAGCAGTACTTC	CASRPTGTGRPYEQYF
TRBV7-9	-	TRBJ2-7	once	TGTGCCAGTGGCGGCAGTTGGGGGTCGGCGGAGCAGTACTTC	CASGGSWGSAEQYF
TRBV2	-	TRBJ1-5	-	TGTGCCAGCAGTGAAAGGGCGGGGGCCTATAGCAATCAGCCCCAGCATTTT	CASSERAGAYSNQPQHF
TRBV28	TRBD1	TRBJ1-5	-	TGTGCCAGCAGTAACTCGGGACAGGGTAGGCATCAGCCCCAGCATTTT	CASSNSGQGRHQPQHF
TRBV19	-	TRBJ1-1	-	TGTGCCAGTAGTATCGGCTCTCGGAACACTGAAGCTTTCTTT	CASSIGSRNTEAFF
TRBV7-3	TRBD1	TRBJ2-7	-	TGTGCCAGCACCAGACAGGGTAGGAACGAGCAGTACTTC	CASTRQGRNEQYF
TRBV19	TRBD1	TRBJ1-2	-	TGTGCCAGTAGTAGTGGAGGGGGCGAAATGAGCTACACCTTC	CASSSGGGEMSYTF
TRBV20-1	-	TRBJ2-4	-	TGCAGTGGATCAGCCAAAAACATTCAGTACTTC	CSGSAKNIQYF
TRBV6-6	-	TRBJ2-5	-	TGTGCCAGCAGTTACCGGGGGCCAGAGACCCAGTACTTC	CASSYRGPETQYF
TRBV4-2	-	TRBJ2-3	-	TGTGCCAGCAGCCAACAGGGGAGGGATACGCAGTATTTT	CASSQQGRDTQYF
TRBV7-9	TRBD1	TRBJ1-2	-	TGTGCCAGCAGCCCAGGGACAGGGGACTATGGCTACACCTTC	CASSPGTGDYGYTF
TRBV6-1	TRBD1	TRBJ1-6	-	TGTGCCAGCAGTGAGGTAACCACAGGGGCGAATAATTCACCCCTCCACTTT	CASSEVTTGANNSPLHF
TRBV19	-	TRBJ2-1	-	TGTGCCAGTAGTACTCACAGGGCCCTTACGTATGAGCAGTTCTTC	CASSTHRALTYEQFF
TRBV9	-	TRBJ2-3	once	TGTGCCAGCAGCGTAGGTCACGGGGGAGGAGCAGATACGCAGTATTTT	CASSVGHGGGADTQYF
TRBV18	-	TRBJ2-1	-	TGTGCCAGCTCCCCTGAGTCACGAAACTACAATGAGCAGTTCTTC	CASSPESRNYNEQFF
TRBV7-9	-	TRBJ2-5	-	TGTGCCAGCAGACAAACAGGGCCCACCCAGTACTTC	CASRQTGPTQYF
TRBV6-1	-	TRBJ1-5	-	TGTGCCAGCAGTGAACCGGTCCTAAGCAATCAGCCCCAGCATTTT	CASSEPVLSNQPQHF
TRBV20-1	-	TRBJ1-1	once	TGCAGTGCCATTTTCGAGAGGGCGGCTTTCTTT	CSAIFERAAFF